This T cell receptor (beta chain) was observed in a study of technical replicates of blood from a handful of donors. CDR3 length: 13 residues. Trimming stripped 6 bases from V and 3 bases from J, with 9 bases between. Germline-derived CDR1 and CDR2 are SGHTA and FQGNSA. Sequencing used immunoSEQ multiplex PCR; TCRdb keeps in-frame clones, though not all of them. This table has 30,000 to 40,000 clones, approximately 92% appearing once. Sequenced: PBMCs. The chain has TRBV7-2 and TRBJ1-5, with D maybe TRBD1 (6 bases). This TCR was recovered from a human donor in good health. Some clones in this sample may be carry-over from other donors' samples. CDR3 sequence (DNA): TGTGCCAGCAGTGGACAGAACAATCAGCCCCAGCATTTT. It encodes CASSGQNNQPQHF. The full variable domain, in which reference TRBV7-2 and TRBJ1-5 provide the parts outside the CDR3, is GAGVSQSPSNKVTEKGKDVELRCDPISGHTALYWYRQSLGQGLEFLIYFQGNSAPDKSGLPSDRFSAERTGGSVSTLTIQRTQQEDSAVYLCASSGQNNQPQHFGDGTRLSIL.